Following are 12 T cell receptor beta chains from one sample sequenced in a study of immune heterogeneity within non-small cell lung tumors. TCR beta CDR3 amplification used multiplex PCR with 32 V and 13 J primers. TCRdb reanalysed the multiplex PCR reads using MiXCR and keeps one entry per CDR3 protein. The sample records over 14,000 distinct CDR3 sequences, about 31% being singletons. Bulk tumor genomic DNA served as template, at 550 to 700 ng per sample. Several spatially distant biopsies were obtained per primary tumor intraoperatively. Patients with untreated, newly diagnosed non-small cell lung cancer underwent curative surgery. Material: lung tumor tissue. All receptors derive from a woman aged 50 to 65 with non-small cell lung cancer.

Remarks on this clonotype: This may be a read error, as it is one base from a much larger clone. The rearrangement links TRBV9 to TRBJ1-3; D might be TRBD1 (5 bases). Germline assignment: CDR1 SGDLS and CDR2 YYNGEE. Trimming cost V 3 bases and J 4 bases, with 14 bases left between them. CDR3 length: 15 residues. This chain's CDR3 is CASSDLQVKGNTIYF. CDR3 sequence (DNA): TGTGCCAGCAGCGATTTACAGGTGAAGGGAAACACCATATATTTT.

Many counts were recorded for this clonotype. The rearrangement uses TRBV29-1 and TRBJ2-1, with TRBD2 as a possible D gene (5 bases). CDR3 length: 13 residues. Trimming pared 6 bases from V and 5 bases from J, leaving 14 bases between. Germline-derived CDR1 and CDR2 are SQVTM and ANQGSEA. This CDR3 reads CSVRVGIHNEQFF. The CDR3 DNA sequence: TGCAGCGTGAGGGTAGGGATCCACAATGAGCAGTTCTTC.

A remark on this clonotype: This may stem from a read error, because a much larger clone lies one nucleotide away. The rearrangement joins TRBV28 to TRBJ1-1, with D tentatively TRBD1 (5 bases). V was clipped by 6 bases and J by 1 base, with 15 bases between them. CDR1 and CDR2 from the germline V gene are MDHEN and SYDVKM. The CDR3 has 15 amino acids. CDR3 sequence (DNA): TGTGCCAGCAGCGGGGGTTACTTAAAGAACACTGAAGCTTTCTTT. Its translation is CASSGGYLKNTEAFF. Full variable domain (missing parts from reference TRBV28 and TRBJ1-1): DVKVTQSSRYLVKRTGEKVFLECVQDMDHENMFWYRQDPGLGLRLIYFSYDVKMKEKGDIPEGYSVSREKKERFSLILESASTNQTSMYLCASSGGYLKNTEAFFGQGTRLTVV.

As to this clonotype: A read error may explain this, as a much larger clone is one base away. The CDR3 nucleotides read TGTGCCAGCAACCAATCAACTGGGGTTCGGGGGACCGGGGAGCTGTTTTTT. Residues: CASNQSTGVRGTGELFF. The chain combines TRBV3-1 with TRBJ2-2; TRBD2 might be the D (6 bases). The germline gives CDR1 LGHDT, CDR2 YNNKEL (reference sequence). The CDR3 has 17 amino acids.

The rearrangement joins TRBV4-2 to TRBJ2-1; D may be TRBD2 (6 bases). The CDR3 contains 14 residues. V lost 7 bases and J lost 7, with 17 bases in between. Germline values: CDR1 LGHNA, CDR2 YNFKEQ. CDR3 coding DNA: TGTGCCAGCACCGAGCCGGGACTGGAAAATGAGCAGTTCTTC. It yields the protein CASTEPGLENEQFF.

Notes on this clonotype: A much larger clone sits a single nucleotide away, making a read error possible. The conserved closing phenylalanine or tryptophan is absent in this CDR3, likely reflecting a read error. The chain uses TRBV5-1 and TRBJ1-6; D is undetermined. The CDR3 extends over 15 amino acids. CDR1 SGHRS and CDR2 YFSETQ come from the germline V gene. V lost 0 bases and J lost 11, with 15 bases in between. CDR3 amino acids: CASSLEKGGWAPLHL. The CDR3, as DNA: TGCGCCAGCAGCTTGGAGAAAGGAGGTTGGGCACCCCTCCACCTT.

This rearrangement joins TRBV11-3 to TRBJ1-2, with D perhaps TRBD1 (6 bases). The V end lost 1 base, the J end lost 2 bases, and 8 bases lay between the germline ends. The CDR3 totals 14 residues. The germline V gene has CDR1 SGHNT and CDR2 YENEEA. DNA of the CDR3: TGTGCCAGCAGCTTAGCGAGGGGGAACTATGGCTACACCTTC. Translating gives CASSLARGNYGYTF. The complete variable domain, with remaining parts taken from reference TRBV11-3 and TRBJ1-2, reads EAGVVQSPRYKIIEKKQPVAFWCNPISGHNTLYWYLQNLGQGPELLIRYENEEAVDDSQLPKDRFSAERLKGVDSTLKIQPAELGDSAVYLCASSLARGNYGYTFGSGTRLTVV.

The chain couples TRBV5-5 to TRBJ1-4, with D perhaps matching TRBD1 (5 bases). Trimming shortened V by 0 bases and J by 11 bases, and 17 bases separated the two germline ends. This CDR3 comprises 15 residues. Germline V gene lookup returns CDR1 SGHKS and CDR2 YYEKEE (reference sequence). The CDR3 DNA is TGTGCCAGCAGCTTGGCACTAGGGCCGGAGGGGAAACTGTTTTTT. Translated: CASSLALGPEGKLFF.

This clonotype showed up many times. The V call is TRBV5-1, the J call TRBJ1-2; no firm D call. This CDR3 region has 14 residues. CDR1 SGHRS and CDR2 YFSETQ come from the germline V gene. V lost 2 bases to trimming and J lost 1 base, with 9 bases between them. Here the CDR3 reads CASSLTTVNYGYTF. For the CDR3, the DNA is TGCGCCAGCAGCTTAACGACGGTTAACTATGGCTACACCTTC.

This clonotype has a single count. V usage is TRBV28 and J usage is TRBJ2-7; 14 positions match TRBD2. Germline CDR1 is MDHEN and CDR2 is SYDVKM. CDR3 length: 15 amino acids. J was trimmed by 3 bases and V by 7 bases; bases with no gene match: 5. In DNA, the CDR3 is TGTGCCAGCACCAAAGGGACTAGCGGGAGCTACGAGCAGTACTTC. The encoded protein is CASTKGTSGSYEQYF. Full variable domain (remainder filled in from reference TRBV28 and TRBJ2-7): DVKVTQSSRYLVKRTGEKVFLECVQDMDHENMFWYRQDPGLGLRLIYFSYDVKMKEKGDIPEGYSVSREKKERFSLILESASTNQTSMYLCASTKGTSGSYEQYFGPGTRLTVT.

The chain couples TRBV7-9 to TRBJ2-3, with D maybe TRBD2 (7 bases). Germline V gene sequence: CDR1 SEHNR, CDR2 FQNEAQ (reference sequence). The CDR3 covers 16 residues. Between the trimmed V and J ends, which lost 5 bases and 0 bases, there was a span of 15 bases. This chain's CDR3 is CASSLLRGASTDTQYF. The CDR3 DNA sequence: TGTGCCAGCAGCCTCCTCCGGGGGGCGAGCACAGATACGCAGTATTTT.

V usage is TRBV28 and J usage is TRBJ2-7, with 9 bases that match TRBD1. CDR1 and CDR2 (germline): MDHEN, SYDVKM. Trimming took 5 bases from V and 2 from J; bases not matched to a gene: 7. The CDR3 length is 15 residues. The CDR3 DNA sequence: TGTGCCAGCAGTGGAAGGGGACAGGGCGCCTACGAGCAGTACTTC. It yields the protein CASSGRGQGAYEQYF.